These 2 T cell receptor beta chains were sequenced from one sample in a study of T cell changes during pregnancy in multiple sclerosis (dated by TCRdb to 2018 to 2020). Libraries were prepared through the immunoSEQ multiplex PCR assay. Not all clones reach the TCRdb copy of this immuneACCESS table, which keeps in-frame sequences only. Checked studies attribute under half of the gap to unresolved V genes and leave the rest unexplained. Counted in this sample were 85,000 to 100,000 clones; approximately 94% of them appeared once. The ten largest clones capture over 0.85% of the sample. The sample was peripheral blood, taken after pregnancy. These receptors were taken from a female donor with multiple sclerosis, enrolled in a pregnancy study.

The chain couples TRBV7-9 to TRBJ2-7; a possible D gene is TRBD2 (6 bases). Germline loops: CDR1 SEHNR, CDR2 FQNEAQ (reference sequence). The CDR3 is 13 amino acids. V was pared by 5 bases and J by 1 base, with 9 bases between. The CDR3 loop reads CASSQLASYEQYF. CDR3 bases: TGTGCCAGCAGCCAACTAGCATCCTACGAGCAGTACTTC.

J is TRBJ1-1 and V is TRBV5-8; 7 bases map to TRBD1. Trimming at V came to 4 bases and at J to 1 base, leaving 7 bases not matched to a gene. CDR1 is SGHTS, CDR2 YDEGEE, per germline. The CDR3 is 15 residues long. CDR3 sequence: CASSTVDRKNTEAFF. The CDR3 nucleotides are TGTGCCAGCAGCACCGTGGACAGGAAGAACACTGAAGCTTTCTTT.